The rows below give T cell receptor beta chains drawn from one sample of a study of blood T cell repertoires in COVID-19. Profiling relied on immunoSEQ multiplex PCR, and the TCRdb table lists in-frame clones only, not all of them. The sample carries 210,000 or so clones, around 86% recorded once. Source material: peripheral blood. The source of these receptors is a man aged 45-65 years with acute or convalescent COVID-19. CDR3s include the opening cysteine and the closing phenylalanine or tryptophan. The order of the fields is J gene, D gene, V gene, clone size, CDR3 protein, CDR3 DNA. The D gene is left open where the match is weak. A clone size is listed for some rows: how often the clone was seen (once, few, many), or a class if it is expanded.

TRBJ2-7,-,TRBV18,-,CASSPQNLRTVSYEQYF,TGTGCCAGCTCACCCCAAAACCTCAGGACTGTATCCTACGAGCAGTACTTC
TRBJ1-2,-,TRBV5-4,-,CASSLAGVHLYGYTF,TGTGCCAGCAGCTTGGCCGGGGTACATCTCTATGGCTACACCTTC
TRBJ1-1,-,TRBV3-1/TRBV3-2,-,CASSQTRMNTEAFF,TGTGCCAGCAGCCAAACGCGGATGAACACTGAAGCTTTCTTT
TRBJ1-2,TRBD1,TRBV5-1,few,CATTGAGGSGYTF,TGCGCCACCACAGGGGCAGGGGGAAGTGGCTACACCTTC
TRBJ2-7,TRBD1,TRBV5-5,-,CASSPRTGGHEQYF,TGTGCCAGCAGCCCCCGGACAGGGGGCCACGAGCAGTACTTC
TRBJ1-4,-,TRBV2,once,CASSEALGFRLFF,TGTGCCAGCAGTGAAGCGCTTGGGTTCAGGCTGTTTTTT
TRBJ1-1,TRBD1,TRBV6-5,-,CASSYSNRGRTEAFF,TGTGCCAGCAGTTACTCTAACAGGGGAAGGACTGAAGCTTTCTTT
TRBJ2-7,TRBD1,TRBV2,-,CASSEVRQGSYEQYF,TGTGCCAGCAGTGAAGTGAGACAGGGAAGTTACGAGCAGTACTTC
TRBJ1-1,TRBD1,TRBV6-4,-,CASSDTTGGNTEAFF,TGTGCCAGCAGTGACACTACAGGGGGCAACACTGAAGCTTTCTTT
TRBJ2-3,-,TRBV6-1,-,CASSEVETSPFNTQYF,TGTGCCAGCAGTGAAGTTGAAACGAGTCCGTTTAATACGCAGTATTTT
TRBJ1-2,TRBD1,TRBV7-9,-,CASSSDRGNYGYTF,TGTGCCAGCAGCTCGGACAGGGGAAACTATGGCTACACCTTC
TRBJ2-2,TRBD1,TRBV11-1,-,CASSFAQGADTGELFF,TGTGCCAGCAGCTTCGCACAGGGGGCGGACACCGGGGAGCTGTTTTTT
TRBJ1-1,-,TRBV5-1,-,CASSSLENTEAFF,TGCGCCAGCAGCTCCCTAGAGAACACTGAAGCTTTCTTT
TRBJ2-1,-,TRBV28,-,CASRLPGNHEQFF,TGTGCCAGCAGATTACCAGGGAACCATGAGCAGTTCTTC
TRBJ2-5,-,TRBV10-2,few,CASSESDTLLRETQYF,TGCGCCAGCAGTGAGTCGGACACGTTACTCCGGGAGACCCAGTACTTC
TRBJ1-2,-,TRBV5-1,-,CASSETAGTGGYTF,TGCGCCAGCAGCGAAACGGCGGGGACGGGTGGCTACACCTTC
TRBJ2-5,-,TRBV5-1,-,CASSLSGKVETQYF,TGCGCCAGCAGCTTGTCAGGGAAGGTCGAGACCCAGTACTTC
TRBJ1-2,TRBD1,TRBV6-6,-,CASSLNRDRPYGYTF,TGTGCCAGCAGTTTGAACCGGGACAGGCCCTATGGCTACACCTTC
TRBJ1-4,-,TRBV18,-,CASSPLGHQDEKLFF,TGTGCCAGCTCACCGTTGGGACACCAGGATGAAAAACTGTTTTTT
TRBJ1-1,-,TRBV11-2,-,CASNEQGSRTEAFF,TGTGCCAGCAACGAACAGGGAAGTCGAACTGAAGCTTTCTTT
TRBJ1-2,-,TRBV28,-,CASSGQGNYGYTF,TGTGCCAGCAGCGGGCAGGGTAACTATGGCTACACCTTC
TRBJ2-7,-,TRBV19,-,CASSIAPGGILYEQYF,TGTGCCAGTAGTATAGCCCCTGGGGGGATCCTTTACGAGCAGTACTTC